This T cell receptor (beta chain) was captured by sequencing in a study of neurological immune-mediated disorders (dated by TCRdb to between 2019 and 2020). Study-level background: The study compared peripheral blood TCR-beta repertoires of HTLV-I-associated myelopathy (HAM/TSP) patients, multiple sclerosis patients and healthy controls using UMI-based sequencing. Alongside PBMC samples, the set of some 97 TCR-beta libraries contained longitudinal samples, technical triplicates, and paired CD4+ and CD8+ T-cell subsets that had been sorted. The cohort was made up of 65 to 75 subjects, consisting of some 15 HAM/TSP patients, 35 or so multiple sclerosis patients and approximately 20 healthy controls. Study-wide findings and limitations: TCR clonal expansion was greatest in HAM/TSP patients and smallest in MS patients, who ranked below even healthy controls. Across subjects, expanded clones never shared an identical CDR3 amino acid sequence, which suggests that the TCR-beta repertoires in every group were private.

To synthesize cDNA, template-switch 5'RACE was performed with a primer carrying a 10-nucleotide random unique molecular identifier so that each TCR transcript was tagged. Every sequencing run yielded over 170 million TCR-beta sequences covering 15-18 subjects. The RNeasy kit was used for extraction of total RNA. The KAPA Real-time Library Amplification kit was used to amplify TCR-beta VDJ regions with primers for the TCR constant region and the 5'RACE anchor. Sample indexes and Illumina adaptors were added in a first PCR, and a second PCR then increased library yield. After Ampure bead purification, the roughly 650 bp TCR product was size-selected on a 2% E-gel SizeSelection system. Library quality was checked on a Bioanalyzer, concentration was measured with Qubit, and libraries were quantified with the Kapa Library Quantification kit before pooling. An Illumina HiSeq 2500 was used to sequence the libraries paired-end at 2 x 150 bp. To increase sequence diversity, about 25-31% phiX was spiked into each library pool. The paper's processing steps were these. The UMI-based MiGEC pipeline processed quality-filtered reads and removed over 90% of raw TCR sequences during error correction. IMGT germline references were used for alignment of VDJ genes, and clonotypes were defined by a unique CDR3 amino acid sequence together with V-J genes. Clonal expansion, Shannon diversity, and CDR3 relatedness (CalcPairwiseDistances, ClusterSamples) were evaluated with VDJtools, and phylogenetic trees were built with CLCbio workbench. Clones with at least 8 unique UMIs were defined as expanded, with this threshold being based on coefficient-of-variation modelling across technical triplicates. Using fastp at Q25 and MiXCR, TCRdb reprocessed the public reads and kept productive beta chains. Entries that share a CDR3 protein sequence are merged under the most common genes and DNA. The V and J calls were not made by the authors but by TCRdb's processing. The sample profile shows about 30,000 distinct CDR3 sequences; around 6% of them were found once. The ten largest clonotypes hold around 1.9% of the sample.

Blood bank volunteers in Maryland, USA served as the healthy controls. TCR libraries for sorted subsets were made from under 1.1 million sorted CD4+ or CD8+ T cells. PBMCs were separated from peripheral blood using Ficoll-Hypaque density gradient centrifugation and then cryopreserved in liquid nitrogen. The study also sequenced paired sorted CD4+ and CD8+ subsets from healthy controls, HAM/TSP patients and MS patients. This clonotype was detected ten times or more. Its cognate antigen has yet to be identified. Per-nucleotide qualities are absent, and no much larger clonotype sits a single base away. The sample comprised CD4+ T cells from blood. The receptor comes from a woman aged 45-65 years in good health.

The base sequence is TGTGCCAGCAGCGACAGGGGGGCGTATGGCTACACCTTC. This is translated as CASSDRGAYGYTF. This receptor chain uses TRBV14 and TRBJ1-2, and 9 junction bases match TRBD1. As encoded in the germline V gene, CDR1 is SGHDN while CDR2 is FVKESK. V and J are trimmed by 5 bases and 5 bases, and the gene matches miss 3 bases of the junction. The CDR3 contains 13 residues, cysteine and phenylalanine counted. CDR3 DNA only is kept here, 39 bases in frame from base 1.